This TCR beta chain was sequenced for a study of blood T cell repertoires in COVID-19. Across the whole study: The cDNA or gDNA used as material had been derived from T cells, B-cell-depleted T cells, or PBMCs.

Recruited during active infection, patients (from Seattle) were subsequently followed longitudinally. Using immunoSEQ multiplex PCR, the repertoire was profiled, and TCRdb retains in-frame clones only, with some absent. The sample lists 410,000 or so clones, 75% to 90% occurring once. Worth noting for this clone: Relative to the germline gene, one junction end is altered; a read error may explain this.

The receptor's source is a woman in her forties with COVID-19, enrolled during active disease. The sample taken for sequencing was peripheral blood.

CDR3 region: CAGSLKSTGETSAFF. The CDR3 DNA reads as TGTGCCGGCAGTTTAAAGTCGACGGGGGAGACTTCGGCTTTCTTT. The rearrangement uses TRBV28 and TRBJ1-1, with a weak D call TRBD1 (5 bases). The CDR3 is 15 amino acids. Germline CDR1 reads MDHEN; CDR2 reads SYDVKM.